This T cell receptor beta chain was identified in a study of CXCR3-negative and CXCR3-positive naive CD8 T cells. Regarding the study as a whole: Each naive subset displayed comparably high diversity, whereas memory CD8+ cells displayed much lower diversity.

cDNA libraries for TRB were generated by 5' RACE incorporating UMI labels. TCRdb reprocessed the 5' RACE reads, with one entry per CDR3 protein and no DNA. The sample table sets out tens of thousands of distinct CDR3 sequences. Turning to this clonotype: Its antigen is still unknown.

Germline V gives CDR1 SGHAT, CDR2 FQNNGV. The length of the CDR3 is 14 residues. The TCR was taken from a human donor in good health. Some clones in this sample may be carry-over from other donors' samples. This chain joins TRBV11-2 and TRBJ1-1. Sequencing was carried out using naive CXCR3- CD8+ T cells from blood. Subset specified: CD45RO-CCR7+CD27+CD95- naive CD8+ T cells lacking CXCR3 (TNR3-). Here the CDR3 reads CASRLGTSNTEAFF.